One and the same sample provided the 24 T cell receptor beta chains below, sequenced in a study of T-cell memory formation after mild COVID-19 (dated by TCRdb to the early 2020s). Receptor amplification or capture employed 5' RACE. Sequencing relied on an Illumina NovaSeq 6000. TCRdb ran its own pipeline on the public reads, namely fastp trimming at Q25 and MiXCR clone calling, and kept in-frame beta chains. Rows merge per CDR3 protein into single entries with the most common DNA and genes. Recorded for this sample are about 400,000 distinct CDR3 sequences; approximately 24% of them occurred a single time. The ten largest clones take up roughly 9.7% of the sample. The sample consisted of PBMCs or a T cell subset sorted from them (not recorded which). The receptors were gathered from an adult woman who had mild COVID-19 (a few samples of this study predate the infection). The sample titles of this study are shuffled in the database, so cell type and time point are left out; the donor was told from shared clones.

This chain connects TRBV29-1 to TRBJ2-3; possibly TRBD2 for D (5 bases). The CDR3 runs 13 residues. CDR1 SQVTM and CDR2 ANQGSEA come from the germline V gene. Trimming shortened V by 3 bases and J by 0 bases, and 7 bases separated the two germline ends. CDR3 nucleotides: TGCAGCGTTGATAGAGGGAGCACAGATACGCAGTATTTT. Translation: CSVDRGSTDTQYF.

V gene TRBV15 combines with J gene TRBJ2-6; D might be TRBD1 (5 bases). Looked up from germline, CDR1 is LNHNV and CDR2 is YYDKDF (reference sequence). This CDR3 spans 18 amino acids. With 2 bases removed from V and 0 bases from J, the gap between germline ends came to 14 bases. This chain's CDR3 is CATSRNRGRPSGANVLTF. The CDR3 coding sequence is TGTGCCACCAGCAGAAATAGGGGTCGCCCCTCTGGGGCCAACGTCCTGACTTTC.

This clonotype was observed a handful of times. This chain links TRBV27 with TRBJ2-5; D is ambiguous. Germline lookup yields CDR1 MNHEY and CDR2 SMNVEV (reference sequence). Trimming stripped 6 bases from V and 1 base from J, with 15 bases between. This CDR3 has 15 amino acids. The CDR3 nucleotides are TGTGCCAGCAGCCCATACCTGAGGACCCAAGAGACCCAGTACTTC. As protein: CASSPYLRTQETQYF.

CDR3 DNA sequence: TGCAGTGCTAGAGTGCGGGGCACAGATACGCAGTATTTT. Its translation: CSARVRGTDTQYF. The chain carries TRBV20-1 and TRBJ2-3; possibly TRBD2 for D (5 bases). Trimming cost V 1 base and J 1 base, with 6 bases left between them. CDR3 size: 13 residues. Per the germline V gene, CDR1 is DFQATT and CDR2 is SNEGSKA (reference sequence).

V usage is TRBV5-1 and J usage is TRBJ1-1; 8 bases are shared with TRBD1. Germline V lookup: CDR1 SGHRS, CDR2 YFSETQ. With V trimmed by 3 bases and J by 11 bases, 12 bases remained unmatched. The CDR3 sequence is 14 residues long. The CDR3 DNA reads as TGCGCCAGCAGCTCACCAGGACAGGGTCGGGTCGCTTTCTTT. Its protein is CASSSPGQGRVAFF.

This chain links TRBV24-1 with TRBJ2-5, with TRBD1 identical over 9 bases. Trimming took 4 bases from V and 5 from J; bases not matched to a gene: 10. This CDR3 is 16 amino acids long. Germline CDR1 reads KGHDR; CDR2 reads SFDVKD. CDR3 region: CATSEPGTGWFETQYF. The DNA of the CDR3 is TGTGCCACCAGTGAACCCGGGACAGGGTGGTTCGAGACCCAGTACTTC.

This clonotype was seen more than once but under ten times. The chain recombines TRBV18 with TRBJ2-7; either TRBD1 or TRBD2 may supply D (5 bases each). V shed 4 bases and J shed 5 bases, with 18 bases lying between them. Germline values: CDR1 KGHSH, CDR2 LQKENI. This CDR3 has 15 amino acids. The CDR3 here is CASSLPAGTPNEQYF. The CDR3 region has the DNA TGTGCCAGCTCACTCCCAGCCGGGACCCCAAACGAGCAGTACTTC.

The sample holds many counts of this clonotype. The genes are TRBV24-1 and TRBJ2-7; D perhaps matches TRBD1 (6 bases). The CDR3 has 16 residues. V was clipped by 4 bases and J by 3 bases, with 18 bases between them. Looked up from germline, CDR1 is KGHDR and CDR2 is SFDVKD. The CDR3 loop reads CATSDSDGQSIYEQYF. The CDR3 DNA is TGTGCCACCAGTGACTCTGATGGACAGTCAATCTACGAGCAGTACTTC.

This chain uses TRBV12-3 or TRBV12-4 with TRBJ2-5; 7 nucleotides agree with TRBD1. This CDR3 is built from 15 residues. Trimming took 6 bases from V and 4 from J; bases not matched to a gene: 11. The CDR3: CASSTSTGKGETQYF. In DNA, the CDR3 is TGTGCCAGCAGCACTTCGACAGGGAAGGGAGAGACCCAGTACTTC.

Here the CDR3 DNA reads TGTGCCAGCAGCTCCAACTCCAGGGGCCTCTATGGCTACACCTTC. It yields the protein CASSSNSRGLYGYTF. The chain recombines TRBV7-3 with TRBJ1-2, with a possible D match to TRBD1 (6 bases). Germline CDR1 and CDR2: SGHTA and FQGTGA. CDR3 length: 15 residues. V dropped 4 bases and J dropped 4 bases, with 16 bases sitting between them.

The genes are TRBV15 and TRBJ2-6, with unresolved D. The ends were cut back, 3 bases at V and 4 bases at J, with 7 bases in the middle. The CDR3 consists of 14 residues. Germline CDR1 and CDR2: LNHNV and YYDKDF (reference sequence). CDR3 in amino acids: CATSRETGANVLTF. CDR3 coding DNA: TGTGCCACCAGCAGGGAAACCGGGGCCAACGTCCTGACTTTC.

This rearrangement joins TRBV5-1 to TRBJ2-1, with 12 bases matching TRBD1. The CDR3 sequence is 15 residues long. Germline V gene sequence: CDR1 SGHRS, CDR2 YFSETQ. With V trimmed by 3 bases and J by 8 bases, 6 bases remained unmatched. The CDR3 here is CASSYGTGGADEQFF. The CDR3 DNA reads TGCGCCAGCAGCTACGGGACAGGGGGCGCAGATGAGCAGTTCTTC.

This rearrangement joins TRBV6-5 to TRBJ1-2; 7 nucleotides match TRBD1. The CDR3 sequence is 14 residues long. Germline V lookup: CDR1 MNHEY, CDR2 SVGAGI. With V trimmed by 5 bases and J by 8 bases, 11 bases remained unmatched. CDR3 sequence (DNA): TGTGCCAGCAGTCAAGGACCACAGGGGAGCGGCTACACCTTC. This codes for CASSQGPQGSGYTF.

Only a few counts were recorded for this clonotype. The V call is TRBV20-1, the J call TRBJ1-1; unclear D gene. CDR1 and CDR2 from the germline V gene are DFQATT and SNEGSKA (reference sequence). This CDR3 is 11 amino acids long. V gave up 4 bases and J gave up 4 bases, with 7 bases separating them. CDR3 sequence: CSAIAGTEAFF. DNA for the CDR3: TGCAGTGCTATAGCGGGCACTGAAGCTTTCTTT.

This clonotype turned up a few times. This rearrangement joins TRBV10-3 to TRBJ2-7; 9 bases are a match to TRBD1. The V and J ends lost 6 bases and 6 bases, in that order; junction bases with no gene match: 6. The V gene's germline CDR1 is ENHRY and CDR2 SYGVKD. This CDR3 is built from 13 residues. The CDR3 here is CAISGTGISEQYF. The CDR3 DNA reads TGTGCCATCAGCGGGACAGGGATATCCGAGCAGTACTTC.

This clonotype was counted many times. The gene calls are TRBV5-1 and TRBJ2-2; D is undetermined. The CDR3 loop spans 14 amino acids. Germline CDR1 and CDR2: SGHRS and YFSETQ. The V end lost 1 base, the J end lost 3 bases, and 7 bases lay between the germline ends. For the CDR3, the DNA is TGCGCCAGCAGCTTGAACCCCGACACCGGGGAGCTGTTTTTT. Residues: CASSLNPDTGELFF.

The chain carries TRBV4-2 and TRBJ1-4; D remains unclear. The CDR3 totals 15 residues. With 0 bases removed from V and 3 bases from J, the gap between germline ends came to 8 bases. Germline V CDR1 and CDR2: LGHNA, YNFKEQ. In DNA form, the CDR3 reads TGTGCCAGCAGCCAAGATCGTGGGGCTAATGAAAAACTGTTTTTT. Its translation: CASSQDRGANEKLFF.

This clonotype was picked up a small number of times. The chain uses TRBV7-9 and TRBJ2-1; TRBD2 aligns across 10 bases. The CDR3 is made up of 15 amino acids. The germline gives CDR1 SEHNR, CDR2 FQNEAQ (reference sequence). Trimming took 3 bases from V and 5 from J; bases not matched to a gene: 4. In DNA form, the CDR3 reads TGTGCCAGCAGCTTTTACCTAGCGGGGGACAATGAGCAGTTCTTC. Translation gives CASSFYLAGDNEQFF.

The CDR3: CARGRGRISQETQYF. The CDR3 nucleotides read TGTGCCAGGGGTCGCGGGAGGATATCCCAAGAGACCCAGTACTTC. The rearrangement uses TRBV2 and TRBJ2-5; the match to TRBD2 covers 8 bases. Germline V gene data show CDR1 as SNHLY and CDR2 as FYNNEI. The J segment lost 1 base and the V segment lost 9 bases, leaving 10 bases of the junction unmatched. CDR3 length: 15 amino acids.

This clonotype was detected a few times. V is TRBV20-1 and J is TRBJ2-3, with 13 bases that match TRBD2. Germline V CDR1 and CDR2: DFQATT, SNEGSKA (reference sequence). The CDR3 covers 16 residues. The CDR3 loop is CGFRTSGSSAADTQYF. The CDR3, as DNA: TGCGGATTCCGGACTAGCGGGAGTTCTGCGGCAGATACGCAGTATTTT.

This clonotype appeared a few times. The chain combines TRBV20-1 with TRBJ2-5, with D unclear. The CDR3 consists of 14 residues. Germline lookup yields CDR1 DFQATT and CDR2 SNEGSKA (reference sequence). Deletions cut 0 bases from V and 5 bases from J, with 13 bases between. DNA for the CDR3: TGCAGTGCTAGAGATTCGAGAGTTAGGGAGACCCAGTACTTC. Translating gives CSARDSRVRETQYF.

This clonotype has only a few counts. The V call is TRBV5-4, the J call TRBJ2-1; D possibly uses TRBD1 or TRBD2 (7 bases each). CDR3 length: 15 amino acids. V gave up 1 base and J gave up 7 bases, with 15 bases separating them. Germline V CDR1 and CDR2: SGHNT, YYREEE (reference sequence). CDR3 sequence: CASSLRQGGANEQFF. DNA for the CDR3: TGTGCCAGCAGCTTGAGGCAGGGGGGGGCTAATGAGCAGTTCTTC. Together with reference TRBV5-4 and TRBJ2-1, the CDR3 gives the full variable domain: ETGVTQSPTHLIKTRGQQVTLRCSSQSGHNTVSWYQQALGQGPQFIFQYYREEENGRGNFPPRFSGLQFPNYSSELNVNALELDDSALYLCASSLRQGGANEQFFGPGTRLTVL.

This clonotype came up a few times. J is TRBJ2-1 and V is TRBV6-2 or TRBV6-3; D not resolved. V dropped 7 bases and J dropped 6 bases, with 13 bases sitting between them. The CDR3 spans 13 residues. Germline V gives CDR1 MNHEY, CDR2 SVGEGT. The CDR3 spells CASMERSSNEQFF. The CDR3 DNA reads TGTGCCAGCATGGAGCGTTCGTCCAATGAGCAGTTCTTC.

The chain has TRBV10-3 and TRBJ2-2; 11 nucleotides line up with TRBD2. This CDR3 is 16 amino acids long. The germline V gene encodes CDR1 ENHRY and CDR2 SYGVKD. V shed 5 bases, J shed 4 bases, and the junction held 6 bases outside the gene matches. For the CDR3, the DNA is TGTGCCATCAGTCAGGGACTAGCGGAGAGCACCGGGGAGCTGTTTTTT. Protein sequence: CAISQGLAESTGELFF.